This TCR beta chain was obtained from a study of blood T cells in healthy people across ages. Primers used in a second PCR of about 6 to 12 cycles were a sample-barcoded 5' primer and a J-beta primer mix. Carrying 12 random nucleotides, a template-switch adaptor labeled each individual cDNA molecule. TCRdb redid the calling of the 5' RACE reads with MiXCR, one entry per CDR3 protein. The table shows some 1.7 million distinct CDR3 sequences, with about 28% occurring only once. The CDR3 length is 15 residues. This clonotype was seen once. What it recognizes is unknown. Germline and junction disagree at one end, which may indicate a read error. The sample providers were healthy Caucasian people from Russia, aged roughly 6 to 90. The study, taken as a whole, reports: The fall in TCR beta diversity per million T cells was roughly linear with age. Long-lived donors exceeded aged donors in naive CD4+ cells and diversity.

Material: blood. The chain joins TRBV12-3 or TRBV12-4 to TRBJ1-5; a possible D gene is TRBD1 (5 bases). This TCR derives from a woman in her 30s in good health. CDR3 protein: CARSLRRGPNQPQHF. CDR3 coding DNA: TGTGCCCGCAGTCTCCGCCGGGGACCGAATCAGCCCCAGCATTTT.